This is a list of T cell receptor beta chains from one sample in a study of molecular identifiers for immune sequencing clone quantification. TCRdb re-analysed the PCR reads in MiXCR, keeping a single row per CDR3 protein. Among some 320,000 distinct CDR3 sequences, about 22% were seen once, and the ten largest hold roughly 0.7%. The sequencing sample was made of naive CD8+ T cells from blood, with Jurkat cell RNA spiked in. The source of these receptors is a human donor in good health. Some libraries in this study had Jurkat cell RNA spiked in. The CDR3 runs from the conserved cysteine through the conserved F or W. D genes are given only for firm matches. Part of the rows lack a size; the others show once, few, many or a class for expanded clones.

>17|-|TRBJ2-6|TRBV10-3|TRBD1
CATDLGQGVSGANVLTF
TGTGCCACCGACTTGGGACAGGGGGTATCTGGGGCCAACGTCCTGACTTTC
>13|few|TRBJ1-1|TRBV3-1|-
CASSLGIVTEAFF
TGTGCCAGCAGCCTGGGGATTGTCACTGAAGCTTTCTTT
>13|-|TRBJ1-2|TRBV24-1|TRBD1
CATTAGGGTGYTF
TGTGCCACCACCGCAGGGGGCGGAACTGGCTACACCTTC
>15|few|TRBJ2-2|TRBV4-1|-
CASSPGWGDTGELFF
TGCGCCAGCAGCCCAGGTTGGGGAGATACCGGGGAGCTGTTTTTT
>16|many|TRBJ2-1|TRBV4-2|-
CASSQTPGPSYNEQFF
TGTGCCAGCAGCCAGACACCGGGTCCCTCCTACAATGAGCAGTTCTTC
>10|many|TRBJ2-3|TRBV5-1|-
CASSLYTQYF
TGCGCCAGCAGCTTGTATACGCAGTATTTT
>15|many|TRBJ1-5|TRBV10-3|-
CAISDPKDGDQPQHF
TGTGCCATCAGTGATCCCAAAGATGGGGATCAGCCCCAGCATTTT
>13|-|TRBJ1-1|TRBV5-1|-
CASSLAMDGEAFF
TGCGCCAGCAGCTTGGCGATGGACGGTGAAGCTTTCTTT
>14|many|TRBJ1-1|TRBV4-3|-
CASSQNDRNLEAFF
TGCGCCAGCAGCCAAAACGACAGGAACCTTGAAGCTTTCTTT
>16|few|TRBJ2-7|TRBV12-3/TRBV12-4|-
CASSFGKVPGSYEQYF
TGTGCCAGCAGTTTCGGAAAGGTACCTGGCTCCTACGAGCAGTACTTC
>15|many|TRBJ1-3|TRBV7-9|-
CASSLGDNSGNTIYF
TGTGCCAGCAGCTTAGGCGACAACTCTGGAAACACCATATATTTT
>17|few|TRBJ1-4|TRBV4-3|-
CASSQDFSGVTNEKLFF
TGCGCCAGCAGCCAAGATTTCTCAGGCGTAACTAATGAAAAACTGTTTTTT
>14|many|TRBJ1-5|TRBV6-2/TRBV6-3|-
CASSSATPWEPQHF
TGTGCCAGCAGCTCAGCCACCCCTTGGGAGCCCCAGCATTTT
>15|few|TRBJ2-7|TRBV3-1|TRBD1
CASSLRQGFRPEQYF
TGTGCCAGCAGCCTAAGACAGGGGTTCCGCCCCGAGCAGTACTTC
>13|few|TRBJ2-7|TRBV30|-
CAWNQDFSYEQYF
TGTGCCTGGAATCAGGACTTCTCGTACGAGCAGTACTTC
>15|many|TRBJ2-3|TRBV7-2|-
CASSPGAGYTDTQYF
TGTGCCAGCAGCCCGGGCGCAGGGTACACAGATACGCAGTATTTT
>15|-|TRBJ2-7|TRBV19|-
CASSTWGRLPFEQYF
TGTGCCAGTAGTACTTGGGGCCGGCTTCCCTTCGAGCAGTACTTC
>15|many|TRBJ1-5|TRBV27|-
CASSYREGSNQPQHF
TGTGCCAGCAGTTACAGGGAGGGAAGCAATCAGCCCCAGCATTTT
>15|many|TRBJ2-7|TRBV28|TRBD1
CASSYYPGTAYEQYF
TGTGCCAGCAGCTACTATCCCGGGACAGCCTACGAGCAGTACTTC
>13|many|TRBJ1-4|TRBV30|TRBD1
CAWEDTQGEKLFF
TGTGCCTGGGAGGACACACAGGGGGAAAAACTGTTTTTT
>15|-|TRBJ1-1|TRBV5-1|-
CASSSNPTENTEAFF
TGCGCCAGCAGCTCAAACCCCACAGAGAACACTGAAGCTTTCTTT
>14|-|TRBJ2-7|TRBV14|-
CASSQAHSAYEQYF
TGTGCCAGCAGCCAAGCGCACAGTGCCTACGAGCAGTACTTC
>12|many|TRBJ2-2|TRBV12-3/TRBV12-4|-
CASSSNTGELFF
TGTGCCAGCAGTTCTAACACCGGGGAGCTGTTTTTT
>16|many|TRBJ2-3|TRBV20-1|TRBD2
CSARDRISGPMPPQYF
TGCAGTGCTAGAGATCGAATTAGCGGGCCCATGCCCCCGCAGTATTTT
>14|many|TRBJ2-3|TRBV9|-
CASSPPRGLDTQYF
TGTGCCAGCAGCCCTCCTAGGGGGTTAGATACGCAGTATTTT
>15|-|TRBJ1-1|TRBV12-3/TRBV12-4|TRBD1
CASSLGAGGGTEAFF
TGTGCCAGCAGTTTGGGCGCAGGGGGGGGCACTGAAGCTTTCTTT
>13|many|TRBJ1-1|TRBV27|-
CASSQFMNTEAFF
TGTGCCAGCAGTCAGTTCATGAACACTGAAGCTTTCTTT
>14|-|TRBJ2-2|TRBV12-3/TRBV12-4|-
CASSLAGAAGELFF
TGTGCCAGCAGTTTAGCGGGGGCGGCCGGGGAGCTGTTTTTT
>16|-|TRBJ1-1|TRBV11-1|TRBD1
CASSLPPGQGNTEAFF
TGTGCCAGCAGCTTACCCCCGGGACAGGGAAACACTGAAGCTTTCTTT
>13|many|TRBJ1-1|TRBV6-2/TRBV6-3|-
CASSYSHNTEAFF
TGTGCCAGCAGTTACTCGCATAACACTGAAGCTTTCTTT
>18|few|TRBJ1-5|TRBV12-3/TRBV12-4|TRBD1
CASSLYFSGQGGGQPQHF
TGTGCCAGCAGTTTATATTTTTCCGGACAGGGAGGGGGTCAGCCCCAGCATTTT
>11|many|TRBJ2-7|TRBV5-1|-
CATEIGGEQYF
TGCGCCACTGAAATAGGGGGCGAGCAGTACTTC
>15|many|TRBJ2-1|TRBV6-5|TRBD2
CASSLLAGVYNEQFF
TGTGCCAGCAGCCTACTAGCGGGGGTCTACAATGAGCAGTTCTTC
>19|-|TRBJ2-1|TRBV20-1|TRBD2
CSARSPGLAGANSYNEQFF
TGCAGTGCTAGATCCCCTGGACTAGCGGGCGCTAACTCCTACAATGAGCAGTTCTTC
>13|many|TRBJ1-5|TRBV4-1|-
CASSPILSQPQHF
TGCGCCAGCAGCCCGATACTGTCCCAGCCCCAGCATTTT
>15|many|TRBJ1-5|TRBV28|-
CASSPGQGGNQPQHF
TGTGCCAGCAGTCCTGGCCAAGGGGGCAATCAGCCCCAGCATTTT
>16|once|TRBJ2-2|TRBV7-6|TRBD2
CASGTRGVQTGGELFF
TGTGCCAGCGGCACTCGGGGGGTTCAAACGGGCGGGGAGCTGTTTTTT
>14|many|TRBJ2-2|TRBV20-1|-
CSAREDRNTGELFF
TGCAGTGCTAGAGAGGACAGGAACACCGGGGAGCTGTTTTTT
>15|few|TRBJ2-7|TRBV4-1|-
CASSQDPGNSYEQYF
TGCGCCAGCAGCCAAGACCCAGGGAACTCCTACGAGCAGTACTTC
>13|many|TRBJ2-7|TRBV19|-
CASSIQGSYEQYF
TGTGCCAGTAGTATTCAGGGGTCCTACGAGCAGTACTTC
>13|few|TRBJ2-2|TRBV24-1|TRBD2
CATSTGGAGELFF
TGTGCCACCAGTACGGGAGGGGCCGGGGAGCTGTTTTTT
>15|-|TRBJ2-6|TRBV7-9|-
CASSPLFIGANVLTF
TGTGCCAGCAGCCCCTTATTCATTGGGGCCAACGTCCTGACTTTC
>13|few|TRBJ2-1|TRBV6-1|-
CASSDWSFNEQFF
TGTGCCAGCAGTGATTGGTCCTTCAATGAGCAGTTCTTC
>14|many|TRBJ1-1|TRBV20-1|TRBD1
CSARTGTGYTEAFF
TGCAGTGCTAGGACCGGGACAGGGTACACTGAAGCTTTCTTT
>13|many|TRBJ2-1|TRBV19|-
CASSTATYNEQFF
TGTGCCAGTAGTACCGCGACCTACAATGAGCAGTTCTTC
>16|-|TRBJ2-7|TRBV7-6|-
CASSLGNRATGGEQYF
TGTGCCAGCAGCTTAGGGAACAGGGCAACCGGGGGGGAGCAGTACTTC
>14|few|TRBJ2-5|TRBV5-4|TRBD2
CASSLVGGDETQYF
TGTGCCAGCAGCTTGGTTGGGGGGGACGAGACCCAGTACTTC
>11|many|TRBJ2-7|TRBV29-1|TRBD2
CSVSSGDEQYF
TGCAGCGTGTCTAGCGGGGACGAGCAGTACTTC
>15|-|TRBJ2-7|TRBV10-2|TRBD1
CASSESGQGAYEQYF
TGCGCCAGCAGTGAGTCGGGACAGGGCGCCTACGAGCAGTACTTC
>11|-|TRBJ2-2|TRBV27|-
CASMDTGELFF
TGTGCCAGTATGGACACCGGGGAGCTGTTTTTT
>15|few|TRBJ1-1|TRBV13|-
CASSPRGSGNTEAFF
TGTGCCAGCAGCCCAAGGGGATCGGGGAACACTGAAGCTTTCTTT
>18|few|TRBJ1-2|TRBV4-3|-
CASSQDASFGSDGYGYTF
TGCGCCAGCAGCCAAGATGCGAGCTTCGGATCAGACGGCTATGGCTACACCTTC
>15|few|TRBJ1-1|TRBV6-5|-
CASSYSRGGFGEAFF
TGTGCCAGCAGTTACTCACGGGGGGGGTTCGGTGAAGCTTTCTTT